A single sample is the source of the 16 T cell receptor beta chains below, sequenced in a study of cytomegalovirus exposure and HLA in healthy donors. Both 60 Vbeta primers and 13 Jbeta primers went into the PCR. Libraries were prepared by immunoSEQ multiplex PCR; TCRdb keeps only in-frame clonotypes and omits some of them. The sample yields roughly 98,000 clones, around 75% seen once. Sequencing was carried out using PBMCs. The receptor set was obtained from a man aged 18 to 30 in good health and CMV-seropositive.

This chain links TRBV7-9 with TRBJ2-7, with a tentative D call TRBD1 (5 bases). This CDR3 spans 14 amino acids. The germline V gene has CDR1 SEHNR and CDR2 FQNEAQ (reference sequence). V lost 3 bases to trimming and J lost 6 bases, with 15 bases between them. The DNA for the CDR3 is TGTGCCAGCAGCTTTTTACCCGGCCAGGGCGAGCAGTACTTC. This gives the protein CASSFLPGQGEQYF.

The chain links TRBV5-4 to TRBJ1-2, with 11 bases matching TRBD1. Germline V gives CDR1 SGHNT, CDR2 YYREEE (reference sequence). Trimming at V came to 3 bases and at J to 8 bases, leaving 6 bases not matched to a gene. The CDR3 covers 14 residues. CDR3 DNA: TGTGCCAGCAGCTATTGGGACAGGGGGGAAGGCTACACCTTC. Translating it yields CASSYWDRGEGYTF.

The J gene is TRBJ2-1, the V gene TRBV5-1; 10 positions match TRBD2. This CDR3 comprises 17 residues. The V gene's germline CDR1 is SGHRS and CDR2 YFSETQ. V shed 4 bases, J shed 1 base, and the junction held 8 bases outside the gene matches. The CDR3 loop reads CASSRGSGGLSYNEQFF. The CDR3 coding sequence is TGCGCCAGCAGCCGGGGTAGCGGGGGGTTATCCTACAATGAGCAGTTCTTC.

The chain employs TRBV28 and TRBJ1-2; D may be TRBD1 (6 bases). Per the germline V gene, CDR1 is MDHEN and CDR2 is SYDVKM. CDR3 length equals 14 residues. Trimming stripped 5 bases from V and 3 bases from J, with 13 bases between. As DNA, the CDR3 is TGTGCCAGCAGTCCAGGACAGTATTACTATGGCTACACCTTC. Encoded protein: CASSPGQYYYGYTF.

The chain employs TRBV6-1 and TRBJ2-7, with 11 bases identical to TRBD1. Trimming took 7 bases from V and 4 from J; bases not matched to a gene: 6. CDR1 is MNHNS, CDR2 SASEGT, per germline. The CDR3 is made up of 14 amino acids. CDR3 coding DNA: TGTGCCAGCATTATGGACAGGGGGCGGTACGAGCAGTACTTC. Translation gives CASIMDRGRYEQYF.

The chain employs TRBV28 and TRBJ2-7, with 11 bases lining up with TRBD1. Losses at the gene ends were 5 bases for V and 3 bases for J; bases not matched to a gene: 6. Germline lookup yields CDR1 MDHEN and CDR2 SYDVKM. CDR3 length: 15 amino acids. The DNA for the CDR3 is TGTGCCAGCAGTCCCTCCGGGACAGGGGGCTACGAGCAGTACTTC. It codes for CASSPSGTGGYEQYF.

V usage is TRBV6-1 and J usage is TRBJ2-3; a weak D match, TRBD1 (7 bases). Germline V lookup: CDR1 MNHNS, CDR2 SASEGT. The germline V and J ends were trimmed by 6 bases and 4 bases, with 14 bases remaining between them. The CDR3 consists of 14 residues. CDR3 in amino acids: CASRLTGEADTQYF. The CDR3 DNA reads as TGTGCCAGCAGGCTAACAGGGGAGGCAGATACGCAGTATTTT.

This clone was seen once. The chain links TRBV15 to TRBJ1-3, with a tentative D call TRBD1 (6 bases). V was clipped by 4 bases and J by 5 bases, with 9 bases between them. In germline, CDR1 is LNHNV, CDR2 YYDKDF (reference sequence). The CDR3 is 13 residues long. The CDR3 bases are TGTGCCACCAGCATGGACAGAAGAAACACCATATATTTT. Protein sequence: CATSMDRRNTIYF.

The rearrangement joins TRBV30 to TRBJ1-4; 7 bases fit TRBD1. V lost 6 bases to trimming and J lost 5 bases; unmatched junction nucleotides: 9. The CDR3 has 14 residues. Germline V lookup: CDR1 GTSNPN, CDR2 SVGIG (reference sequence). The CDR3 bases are TGTGCCTGCACCCCGACAGGGATGAATGAAAAACTGTTTTTT. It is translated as CACTPTGMNEKLFF.

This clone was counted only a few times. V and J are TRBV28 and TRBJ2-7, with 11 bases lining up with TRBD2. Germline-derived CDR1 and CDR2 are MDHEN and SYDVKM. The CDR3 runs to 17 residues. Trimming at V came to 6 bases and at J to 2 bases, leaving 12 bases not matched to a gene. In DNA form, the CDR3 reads TGTGCCAGCAGCCGTTTTGGGATAGCGGGGGGGCCCTACGAGCAGTACTTC. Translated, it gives CASSRFGIAGGPYEQYF.

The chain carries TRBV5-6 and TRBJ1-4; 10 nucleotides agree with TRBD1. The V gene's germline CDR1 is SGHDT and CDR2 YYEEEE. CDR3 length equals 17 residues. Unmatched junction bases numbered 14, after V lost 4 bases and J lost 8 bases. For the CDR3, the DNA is TGTGCCAGCAGCCTAATGGGGACAGGGGAAGGCGGAGAAAAACTGTTTTTT. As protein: CASSLMGTGEGGEKLFF.

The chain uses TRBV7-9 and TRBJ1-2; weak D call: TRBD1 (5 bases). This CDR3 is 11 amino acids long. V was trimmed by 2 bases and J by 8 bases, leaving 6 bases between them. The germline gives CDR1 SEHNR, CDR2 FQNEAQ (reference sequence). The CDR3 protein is CASSLRGGYTF. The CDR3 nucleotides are TGTGCCAGCAGCTTAAGGGGAGGCTACACCTTC.

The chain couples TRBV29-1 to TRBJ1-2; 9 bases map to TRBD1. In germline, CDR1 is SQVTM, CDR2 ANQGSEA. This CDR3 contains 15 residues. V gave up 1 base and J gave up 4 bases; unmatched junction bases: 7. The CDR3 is CSVEGGQGGSYGYTF. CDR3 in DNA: TGCAGCGTTGAAGGGGGACAGGGAGGGTCCTATGGCTACACCTTC.

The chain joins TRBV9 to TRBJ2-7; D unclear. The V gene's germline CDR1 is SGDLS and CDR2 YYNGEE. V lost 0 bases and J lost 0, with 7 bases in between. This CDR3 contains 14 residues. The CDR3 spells CASSVAASSYEQYF. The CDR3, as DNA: TGTGCCAGCAGCGTAGCTGCCAGCTCCTACGAGCAGTACTTC.

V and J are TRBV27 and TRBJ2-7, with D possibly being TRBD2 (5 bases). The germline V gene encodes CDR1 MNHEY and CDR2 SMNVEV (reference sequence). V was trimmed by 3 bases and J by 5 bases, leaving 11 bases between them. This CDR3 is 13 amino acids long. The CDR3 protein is CASSFQDLDEQYF. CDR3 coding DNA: TGTGCCAGCAGTTTTCAGGACTTGGACGAGCAGTACTTC.

DNA for the CDR3: TGCGCCAGCAGCCAAGATGGCCCTCTTGGAAACACCATATATTTT. It codes for CASSQDGPLGNTIYF. V gene TRBV4-1 combines with J gene TRBJ1-3; D is ambiguous. The CDR3 totals 15 residues. V lost 0 bases and J lost 3, with 9 bases in between. Germline lookup yields CDR1 MGHRA and CDR2 YSYEKL.